This T cell receptor beta chain was identified in a study of pediatric ulcerative colitis. This CDR3 is 12 amino acids long. In germline, CDR1 is SQVTM, CDR2 ANQGSEA. The ends lost 6 bases at V and 8 bases at J; junction bases unmatched: 8. The rectum was sampled with one to two pinch biopsies at colonoscopy. The data were produced by immunoSEQ multiplex PCR, yet TCRdb's version contains in-frame clones alone and is incomplete. The sample lists around 22,000 clones; over 60% were seen once. The specimen was gut tissue. The receptor was isolated from a boy younger than 18 with severe ulcerative colitis. The V and J genes are TRBV29-1 and TRBJ1-2; the match to TRBD1 covers 8 bases. This CDR3 is CSVQETGEGYTF. Written as DNA, the CDR3 is TGCAGCGTGCAAGAGACAGGGGAGGGCTACACCTTC. Full variable domain (rest looked up from reference TRBV29-1 and TRBJ1-2): SAVISQKPSRDICQRGTSLTIQCQVDSQVTMMFWYRQQPGQSLTLIATANQGSEATYESGFVIDKFPISRPNLTFSTLTVSNMSPEDSSIYLCSVQETGEGYTFGSGTRLTVV.